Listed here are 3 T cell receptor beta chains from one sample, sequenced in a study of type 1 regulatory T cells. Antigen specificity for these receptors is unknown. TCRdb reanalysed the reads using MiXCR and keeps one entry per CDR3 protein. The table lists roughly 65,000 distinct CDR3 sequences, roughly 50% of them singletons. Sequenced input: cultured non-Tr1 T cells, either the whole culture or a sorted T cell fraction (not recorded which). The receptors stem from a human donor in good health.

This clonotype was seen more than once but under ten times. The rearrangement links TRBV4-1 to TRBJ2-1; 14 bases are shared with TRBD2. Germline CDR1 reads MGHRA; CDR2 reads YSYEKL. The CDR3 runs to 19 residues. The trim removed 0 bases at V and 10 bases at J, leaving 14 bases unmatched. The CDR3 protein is CASSQDGALGTSGGGEQFF. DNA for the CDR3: TGCGCCAGCAGCCAAGATGGGGCATTAGGGACTAGCGGGGGAGGGGAGCAGTTCTTC.

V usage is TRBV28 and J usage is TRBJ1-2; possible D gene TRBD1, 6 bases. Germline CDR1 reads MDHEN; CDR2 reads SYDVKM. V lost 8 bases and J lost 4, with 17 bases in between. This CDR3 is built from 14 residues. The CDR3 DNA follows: TGTGCCAGCTCCCTGGGTGGCAGGGGCTATGGCTACACCTTC. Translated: CASSLGGRGYGYTF.

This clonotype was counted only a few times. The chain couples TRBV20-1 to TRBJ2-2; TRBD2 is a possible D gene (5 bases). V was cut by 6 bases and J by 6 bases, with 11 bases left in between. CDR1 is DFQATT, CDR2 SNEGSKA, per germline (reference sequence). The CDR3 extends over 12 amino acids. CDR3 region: CSARREPGELFF. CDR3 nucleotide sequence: TGCAGTGCAAGACGGGAACCCGGGGAGCTGTTTTTT.